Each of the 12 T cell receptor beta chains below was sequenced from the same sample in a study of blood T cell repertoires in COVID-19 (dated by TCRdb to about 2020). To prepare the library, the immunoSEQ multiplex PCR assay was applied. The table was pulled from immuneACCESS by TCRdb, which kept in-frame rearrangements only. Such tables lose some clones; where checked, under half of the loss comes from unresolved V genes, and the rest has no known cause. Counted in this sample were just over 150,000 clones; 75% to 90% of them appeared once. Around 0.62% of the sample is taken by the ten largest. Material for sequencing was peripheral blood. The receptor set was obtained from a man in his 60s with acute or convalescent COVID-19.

CDR3 residues: CASSSRLAGSTDTQYF. In DNA form, the CDR3 reads TGTGCCAGCAGCTCGAGACTAGCGGGGTCCACAGATACGCAGTATTTT. The gene calls are TRBV11-1 and TRBJ2-3; 11 nucleotides line up with TRBD2. This CDR3 is 16 amino acids long. V was pared by 4 bases and J by 2 bases, with 5 bases of the junction left unmatched. The V gene's germline CDR1 is SGHAT and CDR2 FQDESV (reference sequence).

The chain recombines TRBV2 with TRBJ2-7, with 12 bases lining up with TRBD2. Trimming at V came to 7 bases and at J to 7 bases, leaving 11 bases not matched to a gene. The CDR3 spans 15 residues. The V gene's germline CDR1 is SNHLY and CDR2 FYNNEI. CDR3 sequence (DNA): TGTGCCAGCAACATCGCTAGCGGGGGGGCCGGGGAGCAGTACTTC. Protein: CASNIASGGAGEQYF.

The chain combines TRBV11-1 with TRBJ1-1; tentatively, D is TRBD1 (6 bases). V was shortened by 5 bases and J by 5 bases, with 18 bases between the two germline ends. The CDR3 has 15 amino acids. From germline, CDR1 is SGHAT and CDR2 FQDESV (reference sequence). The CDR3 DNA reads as TGTGCCAGCAGCCTCGGAGGGGGGGCGCAAACTGAAGCTTTCTTT. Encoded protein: CASSLGGGAQTEAFF.

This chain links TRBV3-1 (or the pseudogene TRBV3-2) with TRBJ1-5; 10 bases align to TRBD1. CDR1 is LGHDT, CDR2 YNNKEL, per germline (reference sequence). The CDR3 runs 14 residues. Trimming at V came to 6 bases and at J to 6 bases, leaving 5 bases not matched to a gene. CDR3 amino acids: CASSPGTGVQPQHF. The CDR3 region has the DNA TGTGCCAGCAGTCCCGGGACAGGGGTTCAGCCCCAGCATTTT.

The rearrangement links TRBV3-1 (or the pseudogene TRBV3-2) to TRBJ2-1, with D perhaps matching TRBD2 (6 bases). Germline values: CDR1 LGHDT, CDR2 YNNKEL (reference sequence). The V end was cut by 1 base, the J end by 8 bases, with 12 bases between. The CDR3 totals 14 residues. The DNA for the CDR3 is TGTGCCAGCAGCCAAGGGGCGGGGTGGGATGAGCAGTTCTTC. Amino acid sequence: CASSQGAGWDEQFF.

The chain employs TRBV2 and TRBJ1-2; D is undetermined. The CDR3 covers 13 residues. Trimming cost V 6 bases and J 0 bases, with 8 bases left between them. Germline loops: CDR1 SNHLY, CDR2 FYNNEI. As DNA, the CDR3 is TGTGCCAGCAGCTCGGTCCCTAACTATGGCTACACCTTC. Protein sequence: CASSSVPNYGYTF. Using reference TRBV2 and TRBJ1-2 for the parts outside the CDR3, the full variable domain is EPEVTQTPSHQVTQMGQEVILRCVPISNHLYFYWYRQILGQKVEFLVSFYNNEISEKSEIFDDQFSVERPDGSNFTLKIRSTKLEDSAMYFCASSSVPNYGYTFGSGTRLTVV.

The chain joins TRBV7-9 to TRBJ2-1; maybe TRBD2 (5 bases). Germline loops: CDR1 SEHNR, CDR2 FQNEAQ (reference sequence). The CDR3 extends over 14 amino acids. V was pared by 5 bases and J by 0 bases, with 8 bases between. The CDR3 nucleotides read TGTGCCAGCAGCGTCGGAGGCTCCTACAATGAGCAGTTCTTC. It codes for CASSVGGSYNEQFF.

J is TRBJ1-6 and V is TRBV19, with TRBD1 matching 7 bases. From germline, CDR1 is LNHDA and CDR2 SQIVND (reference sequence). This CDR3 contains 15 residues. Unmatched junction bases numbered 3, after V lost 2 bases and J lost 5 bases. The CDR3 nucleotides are TGTGCCAGTAGTATACAGGGGGTGGATAATTCACCCCTCCACTTT. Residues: CASSIQGVDNSPLHF.

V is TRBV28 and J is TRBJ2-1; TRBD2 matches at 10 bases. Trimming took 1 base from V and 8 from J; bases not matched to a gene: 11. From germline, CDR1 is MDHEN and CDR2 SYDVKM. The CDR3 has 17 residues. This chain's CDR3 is CASSLSYGASGSYEQFF. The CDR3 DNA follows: TGTGCCAGCAGTTTATCTTATGGGGCTAGCGGGAGTTATGAGCAGTTCTTC.

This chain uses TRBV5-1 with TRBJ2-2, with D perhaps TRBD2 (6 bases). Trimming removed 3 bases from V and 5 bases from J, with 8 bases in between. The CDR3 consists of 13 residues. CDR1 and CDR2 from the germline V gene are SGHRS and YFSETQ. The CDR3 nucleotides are TGCGCCAGCAGCTCGGAGGGTACCGGGGAGCTGTTTTTT. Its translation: CASSSEGTGELFF.

CDR3 loop: CASSGQITLSNQPQHF. The CDR3 DNA is TGTGCCAGCTCGGGACAGATAACCCTTAGCAATCAGCCCCAGCATTTT. The chain combines TRBV6-6 with TRBJ1-5, with 7 nucleotides matching TRBD1. The CDR3 totals 16 residues. The germline V gene encodes CDR1 MNHNY and CDR2 SVGAGI (reference sequence). Losses at the gene ends were 8 bases for V and 0 bases for J; bases not matched to a gene: 10.

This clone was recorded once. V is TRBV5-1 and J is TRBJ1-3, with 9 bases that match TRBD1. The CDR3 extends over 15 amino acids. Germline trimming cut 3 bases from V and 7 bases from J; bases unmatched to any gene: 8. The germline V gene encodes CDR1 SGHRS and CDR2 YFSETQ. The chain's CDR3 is CASSYGTGSSNTIYF. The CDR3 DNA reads TGCGCCAGCAGCTACGGGACAGGGAGTTCGAACACCATATATTTT.